A single sample gave rise to the 23 T cell receptor beta chains below, sequenced in a study of blood T cell repertoires in COVID-19. Libraries were prepared by immunoSEQ multiplex PCR; TCRdb keeps only in-frame clonotypes and omits some of them. Among roughly 140,000 clones listed, 84% were seen once. Sequencing was carried out using peripheral blood. The source of these receptors is a human donor in a cohort sampled during active COVID-19.

J is TRBJ1-4 and V is TRBV7-9; D is perhaps TRBD1 (5 bases). The CDR3 length is 15 residues. V lost 0 bases and J 4 bases, leaving 9 bases between the germline ends. The V gene's germline CDR1 is SEHNR and CDR2 FQNEAQ (reference sequence). The CDR3 reads CASSLAGHLNEKLFF. The CDR3, as DNA: TGTGCCAGCAGCTTAGCCGGACACCTTAATGAAAAACTGTTTTTT.

The gene calls are TRBV3-1 (or the pseudogene TRBV3-2) and TRBJ2-3, with a possible D match to TRBD2 (6 bases). The CDR3 runs to 15 residues. V was pared by 3 bases and J by 4 bases, with 14 bases between. Germline CDR1 and CDR2: LGHDT and YNNKEL (reference sequence). In DNA form, the CDR3 reads TGTGCCAGCAGCCACCCCCTAGCGCCCGCAGATACGCAGTATTTT. This encodes CASSHPLAPADTQYF.

This chain links TRBV29-1 with TRBJ2-3; D might be TRBD2 (6 bases). The CDR3 has 13 residues. Germline V gene lookup returns CDR1 SQVTM and CDR2 ANQGSEA. Trimming pared 3 bases from V and 0 bases from J, leaving 7 bases between. The CDR3 bases are TGCAGCGTTGACGCGGGGAGCACAGATACGCAGTATTTT. It yields the protein CSVDAGSTDTQYF.

This clone has more than one count but fewer than ten. The same CDR3 also results from other DNA sequences found in this sample. V gene TRBV5-6 combines with J gene TRBJ1-6, with 7 positions matching TRBD1. Germline V gene sequence: CDR1 SGHDT, CDR2 YYEEEE. The CDR3 length is 13 residues. Trimming removed 0 bases from V and 10 bases from J; junction bases left unmatched: 1. The CDR3 bases are TGTGCCAGCAGCTTGGTAGGGGGCTCACCCCTCCACTTT. Translation gives CASSLVGGSPLHF.

The chain links TRBV7-3 to TRBJ2-2, with TRBD1 as a possible D gene (5 bases). This CDR3 is 16 amino acids long. Trimming left V 4 bases short and J 0 bases short, with 12 bases between. Looked up from germline, CDR1 is SGHTA and CDR2 is FQGTGA. The CDR3 coding sequence is TGTGCCAGCAGCTCCAGGGTGACAGCGAACACCGGGGAGCTGTTTTTT. Residues: CASSSRVTANTGELFF.

This chain joins TRBV6-2 or TRBV6-3 and TRBJ1-2; D call uncertain. Germline V gene data show CDR1 as MNHEY and CDR2 as SVGEGT. The CDR3 totals 12 residues. V lost 4 bases and J lost 12, with 15 bases in between. CDR3 in DNA: TGTGCCAGCAGTTCTCCGGGATCTCCTCACACCTTC. This gives the protein CASSSPGSPHTF.

The chain couples TRBV9 to TRBJ1-6, with D possibly TRBD1 on 5 matching bases. The CDR3 contains 14 residues. Germline loops: CDR1 SGDLS, CDR2 YYNGEE. V was cut by 0 bases and J by 8 bases, with 9 bases left in between. CDR3 protein: CASSVAGWDSPLHF. The CDR3 bases are TGTGCCAGCAGCGTAGCAGGGTGGGATTCACCCCTCCACTTT.

Here the CDR3 reads CASSDRTSGQETQYF. Here the CDR3 DNA reads TGTGCCAGCAGCGACAGGACTAGCGGACAAGAGACCCAGTACTTC. The chain couples TRBV11-2 to TRBJ2-5; 10 bases agree with TRBD2. Germline V gene data show CDR1 as SGHAT and CDR2 as FQNNGV. This CDR3 is built from 15 residues. With V trimmed by 5 bases and J by 2 bases, 5 bases remained unmatched. Complete variable domain (other parts from reference TRBV11-2 and TRBJ2-5): EAGVAQSPRYKIIEKRQSVAFWCNPISGHATLYWYQQILGQGPKLLIQFQNNGVVDDSQLPKDRFSAERLKGVDSTLKIQPAKLEDSAVYLCASSDRTSGQETQYFGPGTRLLVL.

The rearrangement links TRBV6-5 to TRBJ2-2; tentative D call: TRBD1 (5 bases). The germline V gene encodes CDR1 MNHEY and CDR2 SVGAGI. V was pared by 6 bases and J by 5 bases, with 13 bases between. The CDR3 spans 14 residues. The DNA for the CDR3 is TGTGCCAGCAGCCAAGGGGTCTGGACCGGGGAGCTGTTTTTT. This gives the protein CASSQGVWTGELFF.

This sequence joins TRBV27 and TRBJ2-3; maybe TRBD2 (7 bases). With 1 base removed from V and 11 bases from J, the gap between germline ends came to 19 bases. The CDR3 extends over 15 amino acids. Germline CDR1 is MNHEY and CDR2 is SMNVEV (reference sequence). CDR3 bases: TGTGCCAGCAGTTTATACTTCGCGAGGGAGGGGGTGCAGTATTTT. It is translated as CASSLYFAREGVQYF.

V gene TRBV7-2 combines with J gene TRBJ2-3; 13 bases agree with TRBD2. Germline CDR1 reads SGHTA; CDR2 reads FQGNSA. This CDR3 comprises 16 residues. Trimming took 5 bases from V and 2 from J; bases not matched to a gene: 4. The CDR3 here is CASSELAGGPTDTQYF. Here the CDR3 DNA reads TGTGCCAGCAGCGAACTAGCGGGGGGGCCCACAGATACGCAGTATTTT. Combining the CDR3 with reference TRBV7-2 and TRBJ2-3 gives the whole variable domain GAGVSQSPSNKVTEKGKDVELRCDPISGHTALYWYRQSLGQGLEFLIYFQGNSAPDKSGLPSDRFSAERTGGSVSTLTIQRTQQEDSAVYLCASSELAGGPTDTQYFGPGTRLTVL.

The chain combines TRBV5-1 with TRBJ1-1; TRBD1 matches 8 bases. In germline, CDR1 is SGHRS, CDR2 YFSETQ. This CDR3 contains 13 residues. The trim removed 3 bases at V and 11 bases at J, leaving 9 bases unmatched. The CDR3 spells CASSSQQGGLAFF. The DNA for the CDR3 is TGCGCCAGCAGCTCCCAACAGGGGGGACTTGCTTTCTTT.

This chain joins TRBV14 and TRBJ2-3; a weak D match, TRBD2 (7 bases). The CDR3 has 16 residues. V shed 0 bases and J shed 5 bases, with 15 bases lying between them. The V gene's germline CDR1 is SGHDN and CDR2 FVKESK. The CDR3 is CASSQDWGGAKDTQYF. CDR3 nucleotide sequence: TGTGCCAGCAGCCAAGATTGGGGGGGGGCCAAAGATACGCAGTATTTT.

The chain combines TRBV2 with TRBJ2-5; no reliable D call. CDR1 SNHLY and CDR2 FYNNEI come from the germline V gene. This CDR3 region has 11 residues. Trimming pared 7 bases from V and 0 bases from J, leaving 3 bases between. In nucleotides, the CDR3 is TGTGCCAGCACTTACCAAGAGACCCAGTACTTC. It is translated as CASTYQETQYF.

The chain recombines TRBV14 with TRBJ1-5; TRBD1 is a possible D gene (6 bases). The CDR3 runs to 15 residues. The germline V gene encodes CDR1 SGHDN and CDR2 FVKESK. V shed 7 bases and J shed 0 bases, with 13 bases lying between them. CDR3 coding DNA: TGTGCCAGCATGAAGGGGGAATATAGCAATCAGCCCCAGCATTTT. Amino acids: CASMKGEYSNQPQHF.

The rearrangement joins TRBV7-2 to TRBJ1-2; no definite D call. This CDR3 region has 14 residues. Germline values: CDR1 SGHTA, CDR2 FQGNSA. V was clipped by 2 bases and J by 7 bases, with 14 bases between them. CDR3 in amino acids: CASSLREGSGGYTF. CDR3 coding DNA: TGTGCCAGCAGCTTACGAGAGGGTTCCGGTGGCTACACCTTC.

This clone was counted a few times. The V gene is TRBV24-1, the J gene TRBJ1-1, with 9 bases fitting TRBD1. Trimming cost V 2 bases and J 3 bases; bases outside gene matches: 3. This CDR3 is built from 15 residues. Germline CDR1 reads KGHDR; CDR2 reads SFDVKD. The CDR3: CATSDSRQGDTEAFF. The CDR3 DNA is TGTGCCACCAGTGATTCTAGACAGGGGGACACTGAAGCTTTCTTT.

The chain is built from TRBV7-6 and TRBJ1-2; 11 bases line up with TRBD1. J was trimmed by 0 bases and V by 5 bases; bases with no gene match: 8. The V gene's germline CDR1 is SGHVS and CDR2 FNYEAQ. This CDR3 is 17 amino acids long. Written as DNA, the CDR3 is TGTGCCAGCAGCCCCCGGACAGGGGGCTCTTCTAACTATGGCTACACCTTC. It translates to CASSPRTGGSSNYGYTF.

This clone was seen just once. The chain links TRBV28 to TRBJ2-4; maybe TRBD2 (5 bases). Trimming removed 1 base from V and 0 bases from J, with 13 bases in between. The CDR3 covers 17 residues. Germline V CDR1 and CDR2: MDHEN, SYDVKM. The CDR3 nucleotides are TGTGCCAGCAGTTTATTCCAGCGGAACCTAGCCAAAAACATTCAGTACTTC. Encoded protein: CASSLFQRNLAKNIQYF.

V is TRBV6-5 and J is TRBJ1-4; TRBD1 matches 7 bases. The length of the CDR3 is 14 residues. CDR1 is MNHEY and CDR2 is SVGAGI in the germline V gene. V was clipped by 6 bases and J by 6 bases; unmatched bases: 7. The CDR3 region is CASRAGGRDEKLFF. CDR3 DNA: TGTGCCAGCAGAGCAGGGGGTAGGGATGAAAAACTGTTTTTT.

The V gene is TRBV21-1, the J gene TRBJ2-2; no check of the table's D call, TRBD2, against the DNA was made. TRBV21-1 is a pseudogene. The CDR3 is 18 amino acids. The CDR3 is CASSRNPGGNWRTWELFF. DNA for the CDR3: TGTGCCAGCAGCAGAAACCCGGGCGGGAACTGGAGGACATGGGAGCTGTTTTTT.

The genes are TRBV5-1 and TRBJ2-5; tentative D call: TRBD2 (5 bases). The length of the CDR3 is 14 residues. Germline CDR1 and CDR2: SGHRS and YFSETQ. With 2 bases removed from V and 4 bases from J, the gap between germline ends came to 12 bases. CDR3 region: CASSLSGTRETQYF. For the CDR3, the DNA is TGCGCCAGCAGCTTAAGCGGCACCCGAGAGACCCAGTACTTC.

This clone was recorded at least ten times. CDR3 nucleotide sequence: TGTGCCAGCAGTTATATGGTCGGCTCTGGGGCCAACGTCCTGACTTTC. It codes for CASSYMVGSGANVLTF. The V call is TRBV6-2 or TRBV6-3, the J call TRBJ2-6, with no clear D. Trimming pared 3 bases from V and 0 bases from J, leaving 9 bases between. The CDR3 has 16 amino acids. CDR1 and CDR2 from the germline V gene are MNHEY and SVGEGT.